This is a list of T cell receptor beta chains from one sample in a study of PD-L1 blockade in urothelial cancer. Sequenced by immunoSEQ multiplex PCR; TCRdb stores in-frame clones only, minus some. The sample has more than 45,000 clones; 75% to 85% are singletons. The starting material was PBMCs, obtained around atezolizumab (anti-PD-L1) treatment. These receptors came from a man aged 50 to 60 with urothelial cancer. The CDR3 runs from the conserved cysteine through the conserved F or W. A D gene is named only where the DNA matches it firmly. Expanded clones get a size class; other rows say once, few or many, or leave the size out.

cdr3_nt: TGTGCCAGCAGCCAATCGACAGGGGAACCCTACGAGCAGTACTTC
cdr3_aa: CASSQSTGEPYEQYF
clone_size: .
v_call: TRBV14
j_call: TRBJ2-7
d_call: TRBD1

cdr3_nt: TGTGCCAGCAGCCCCCGACAGGGACGGCAGCCCCAGCATTTT
cdr3_aa: CASSPRQGRQPQHF
clone_size: .
v_call: TRBV7-2
j_call: TRBJ1-5
d_call: TRBD1

cdr3_nt: TGTGCCAGCAGTTTGGGGGGACAGATTTTCTACAATGAGCAGTTCTTC
cdr3_aa: CASSLGGQIFYNEQFF
clone_size: .
v_call: TRBV27
j_call: TRBJ2-1
d_call: .

cdr3_nt: TGTGCCAGCAGTTCCGACAGGGGATTGAACACTGAAGCTTTCTTT
cdr3_aa: CASSSDRGLNTEAFF
clone_size: few
v_call: TRBV27
j_call: TRBJ1-1
d_call: TRBD1

cdr3_nt: TGTGCCAGCAGGCTGACACTAGCGAACACTGAAGCTTTCTTT
cdr3_aa: CASRLTLANTEAFF
clone_size: few
v_call: TRBV7-2
j_call: TRBJ1-1
d_call: .

cdr3_nt: TGTGCCAGTAGTCAACTAAGGACAGGGGGCATCGGAGAGACCCAGTACTTC
cdr3_aa: CASSQLRTGGIGETQYF
clone_size: .
v_call: TRBV19
j_call: TRBJ2-5
d_call: TRBD1

cdr3_nt: TGTGCCAGCAGCCCAACTAGCGGGGCCCCGCGATACGAGCAGTACTTC
cdr3_aa: CASSPTSGAPRYEQYF
clone_size: .
v_call: TRBV7-3
j_call: TRBJ2-7
d_call: TRBD2

cdr3_nt: TGTGCCAGCAGCTTACGCAGAGGTTATAATTCACCCCTCCACTTT
cdr3_aa: CASSLRRGYNSPLHF
clone_size: .
v_call: TRBV11-2
j_call: TRBJ1-6
d_call: .

cdr3_nt: TGTGCCACCAGCATCACGTTGGGGACAGGGTACGAGCAGTACTTC
cdr3_aa: CATSITLGTGYEQYF
clone_size: .
v_call: TRBV15
j_call: TRBJ2-7
d_call: TRBD1

cdr3_nt: TGTGCCAGCAGCCGGACAGGGAATTCACCCCTCCACTTT
cdr3_aa: CASSRTGNSPLHF
clone_size: few
v_call: TRBV6-5
j_call: TRBJ1-6
d_call: TRBD1

cdr3_nt: TGTGCCAGCGAGTTTATGGGGGCAAATACCCAACGCAATCAGCCCCAGCATTTT
cdr3_aa: CASEFMGANTQRNQPQHF
clone_size: .
v_call: TRBV7-9
j_call: TRBJ1-5
d_call: .

cdr3_nt: TGTGCCAGCTCACCGTCGCTAGGGGATAGCAATCAGCCCCAGCATTTT
cdr3_aa: CASSPSLGDSNQPQHF
clone_size: .
v_call: TRBV18
j_call: TRBJ1-5
d_call: .

cdr3_nt: TGTGCCAGCACTCTCTATACTCCCGGGACAGGGCCCAACTATGGCTACACCTTC
cdr3_aa: CASTLYTPGTGPNYGYTF
clone_size: .
v_call: TRBV27
j_call: TRBJ1-2
d_call: TRBD1

cdr3_nt: TGTGCCAGCAGCCCAGTAGTTGTTGGGGTAGCGAGCGAGCAGTACTTC
cdr3_aa: CASSPVVVGVASEQYF
clone_size: .
v_call: TRBV7-8
j_call: TRBJ2-7
d_call: .

cdr3_nt: TGTGCCAGCAGTTTAATCGGGACAGGCAGCACAGATACGCAGTATTTT
cdr3_aa: CASSLIGTGSTDTQYF
clone_size: once
v_call: TRBV28
j_call: TRBJ2-3
d_call: TRBD1

cdr3_nt: TGTGCCAGCAGCCCGGGGGGACTGAACGATGGCTACACCTTC
cdr3_aa: CASSPGGLNDGYTF
clone_size: .
v_call: TRBV7-9
j_call: TRBJ1-2
d_call: .

cdr3_nt: TGTGCCAGCAGCTTAGTCGACGCGGGTTCACCCCTCCACTTT
cdr3_aa: CASSLVDAGSPLHF
clone_size: .
v_call: TRBV7-9
j_call: TRBJ1-6
d_call: .

cdr3_nt: TGTGCCAGCAGCAACCGGGACAGGGGTAGAAAACTGTTTTTT
cdr3_aa: CASSNRDRGRKLFF
clone_size: .
v_call: TRBV7-8
j_call: TRBJ1-4
d_call: TRBD1

cdr3_nt: TGTGCCAGCTCGGACAGGTCCCGTGAAAAACTGTTTTTT
cdr3_aa: CASSDRSREKLFF
clone_size: .
v_call: TRBV7-9
j_call: TRBJ1-4
d_call: TRBD1

cdr3_nt: TGTGCCAGTAGTATTGAGTATGGCTACACCTTC
cdr3_aa: CASSIEYGYTF
clone_size: .
v_call: TRBV19
j_call: TRBJ1-2
d_call: .

cdr3_nt: TGTGCCATCTCGACAGGGTCGAGGGAGACCCAGTACTTC
cdr3_aa: CAISTGSRETQYF
clone_size: .
v_call: TRBV15
j_call: TRBJ2-5
d_call: TRBD1

cdr3_nt: TGCGCCAGCAGCCTTAGCGGGAGTTCCCACGAGCAGTACTTC
cdr3_aa: CASSLSGSSHEQYF
clone_size: .
v_call: TRBV5-1
j_call: TRBJ2-7
d_call: TRBD2

cdr3_nt: TGTGCCAGCAGCCCCGGAACAGGGTCTGGCTACACCTTC
cdr3_aa: CASSPGTGSGYTF
clone_size: .
v_call: TRBV7-3
j_call: TRBJ1-2
d_call: .

cdr3_nt: TGTGCCAGCAGTGGCGGGAGCTTGGCGATGGAGACCCAGTACTTC
cdr3_aa: CASSGGSLAMETQYF
clone_size: .
v_call: TRBV6-1
j_call: TRBJ2-5
d_call: TRBD2

cdr3_nt: TGTGCCAGCAGTTTAAGGGCCGACAGCTACTATGGCTACACCTTC
cdr3_aa: CASSLRADSYYGYTF
clone_size: .
v_call: TRBV27
j_call: TRBJ1-2
d_call: .

cdr3_nt: TGTGCCAGCAGATGGACAGCCACGAACACTGAAGCTTTCTTT
cdr3_aa: CASRWTATNTEAFF
clone_size: .
v_call: TRBV6-6
j_call: TRBJ1-1
d_call: .

cdr3_nt: TGCGCCAGCACCATAGCGGGGGGCTTGTACAATGAGCAGTTCTTC
cdr3_aa: CASTIAGGLYNEQFF
clone_size: once
v_call: TRBV5-1
j_call: TRBJ2-1
d_call: TRBD2

cdr3_nt: TGTGCCTGGAGCCCGGGACAGGGGAACAATGAGCAGTTCTTC
cdr3_aa: CAWSPGQGNNEQFF
clone_size: once
v_call: TRBV30
j_call: TRBJ2-1
d_call: TRBD1

cdr3_nt: TGTGCCATCAGTTTGACTAGCGGGGGCCAAGAGACCCAGTACTTC
cdr3_aa: CAISLTSGGQETQYF
clone_size: once
v_call: TRBV10-3
j_call: TRBJ2-5
d_call: TRBD2

cdr3_nt: TGTGCCAGCAGCTTACTGGGGGCCGGAAACACCATATATTTT
cdr3_aa: CASSLLGAGNTIYF
clone_size: once
v_call: TRBV7-8
j_call: TRBJ1-3
d_call: .

cdr3_nt: TGTGCCAGCTCACCGACCGGGACAGGGCTTGTATCTGGAAACACCATATATTTT
cdr3_aa: CASSPTGTGLVSGNTIYF
clone_size: .
v_call: TRBV18
j_call: TRBJ1-3
d_call: TRBD1

cdr3_nt: TGTGCCAGCAGTTCCGGGACAGGCGAAGCTTTCTTT
cdr3_aa: CASSSGTGEAFF
clone_size: once
v_call: TRBV28
j_call: TRBJ1-1
d_call: TRBD1

cdr3_nt: TGCGCCAGCAGCACACAGACAGGGCTTAATGAAAAACTGTTTTTT
cdr3_aa: CASSTQTGLNEKLFF
clone_size: .
v_call: TRBV5-1
j_call: TRBJ1-4
d_call: TRBD1

cdr3_nt: TGTGCCAGCAGTCCTCCAGGGCACACTGAAGCTTTCTTT
cdr3_aa: CASSPPGHTEAFF
clone_size: .
v_call: TRBV6-5
j_call: TRBJ1-1
d_call: .

cdr3_nt: TGTGCCAGCAGCTCGGGGGTGGGGACCCCCTATGGCTACACCTTC
cdr3_aa: CASSSGVGTPYGYTF
clone_size: few
v_call: TRBV7-3
j_call: TRBJ1-2
d_call: .

cdr3_nt: TGTGCCAGCAGTGGACAGGGGTTATACTCCGGGGAGCTGTTTTTT
cdr3_aa: CASSGQGLYSGELFF
clone_size: .
v_call: TRBV28
j_call: TRBJ2-2
d_call: TRBD1

cdr3_nt: TGTGCCAGCAGCGTATTAGCGGGAGGTGAGCAGTTCTTC
cdr3_aa: CASSVLAGGEQFF
clone_size: .
v_call: TRBV6-4
j_call: TRBJ2-1
d_call: TRBD2

cdr3_nt: TGTGCCACCAGCAGAGCTCTGAATGAAAAACTGTTTTTT
cdr3_aa: CATSRALNEKLFF
clone_size: medium-sized
v_call: TRBV15
j_call: TRBJ1-4
d_call: .

cdr3_nt: TGTGCCAGCAGCTTTCGTGGGGAGGGAAATCAGCCCCAGCATTTT
cdr3_aa: CASSFRGEGNQPQHF
clone_size: .
v_call: TRBV5-5
j_call: TRBJ1-5
d_call: .

cdr3_nt: TGTGCCAGCAGCTTAGATCGAGGGTCTGAAGCTTTCTTT
cdr3_aa: CASSLDRGSEAFF
clone_size: .
v_call: TRBV11-2
j_call: TRBJ1-1
d_call: .

cdr3_nt: TGTGCCAGCAGTCCGTCTAGTCCCTACAATGAGCAGTTCTTC
cdr3_aa: CASSPSSPYNEQFF
clone_size: .
v_call: TRBV6-5
j_call: TRBJ2-1
d_call: .

cdr3_nt: TGTGCCAGCAGCTCTTACGACGTGGGGGCGTACACTGAAGCTTTCTTT
cdr3_aa: CASSSYDVGAYTEAFF
clone_size: .
v_call: TRBV11-2
j_call: TRBJ1-1
d_call: .

cdr3_nt: TGTGCCAGCAGCTTACGTCCGGGACAGGGGAATGAGCAGTTCTTC
cdr3_aa: CASSLRPGQGNEQFF
clone_size: .
v_call: TRBV11-2
j_call: TRBJ2-1
d_call: TRBD1

cdr3_nt: TGTGCCAGCAGTGCAGGGTCTTTTCAGCCCCAGCATTTT
cdr3_aa: CASSAGSFQPQHF
clone_size: few
v_call: TRBV6-1
j_call: TRBJ1-5
d_call: .

cdr3_nt: TGTGCCAGCAGCCAAGGAGGTGATCAGCCCCAGCATTTT
cdr3_aa: CASSQGGDQPQHF
clone_size: .
v_call: TRBV14
j_call: TRBJ1-5
d_call: .

cdr3_nt: TGTGCCAGCAGTTTTGACCGCCCCGGGATTTCACCCCTCCACTTT
cdr3_aa: CASSFDRPGISPLHF
clone_size: once
v_call: TRBV7-2
j_call: TRBJ1-6
d_call: .

cdr3_nt: TGTGCCAGCAGCCAGTCGTCCGGGGAGCTGTTTTTT
cdr3_aa: CASSQSSGELFF
clone_size: .
v_call: TRBV21-1
j_call: TRBJ2-2
d_call: .

cdr3_nt: TGTGCCAGCAGTTACGCCCGGGACACATCTGAAGCTTTCTTT
cdr3_aa: CASSYARDTSEAFF
clone_size: .
v_call: TRBV6-5
j_call: TRBJ1-1
d_call: .

cdr3_nt: TGCGCCAGCAGCTCGGGGGGGACTACTGAAAAACTGTTTTTT
cdr3_aa: CASSSGGTTEKLFF
clone_size: .
v_call: TRBV5-1
j_call: TRBJ1-4
d_call: .

cdr3_nt: TGCGCCAGCAGTATCGGCCCAAGCGATGAGCAGTTCTTC
cdr3_aa: CASSIGPSDEQFF
clone_size: few
v_call: TRBV5-1
j_call: TRBJ2-1
d_call: .

cdr3_nt: TGCAGCGTTGAGGGGGGGGACGACCTTTTAGGCGGGACCCAGTACTTC
cdr3_aa: CSVEGGDDLLGGTQYF
clone_size: .
v_call: TRBV29-1
j_call: TRBJ2-5
d_call: TRBD2

cdr3_nt: TGCGCCAGCAGCCCGCCGGGCTACGAGCAGTACTTC
cdr3_aa: CASSPPGYEQYF
clone_size: once
v_call: TRBV5-1
j_call: TRBJ2-7
d_call: .

cdr3_nt: TGTGCCATCCCCCGTGGGACTAGCGGTACGAACACCGGGGAGCTGTTTTTT
cdr3_aa: CAIPRGTSGTNTGELFF
clone_size: .
v_call: TRBV2
j_call: TRBJ2-2
d_call: TRBD2

cdr3_nt: TGTGCCAGTAGTATCACAGGGGGCTTAGGGCTGGAGACCCAGTACTTC
cdr3_aa: CASSITGGLGLETQYF
clone_size: once
v_call: TRBV19
j_call: TRBJ2-5
d_call: TRBD1

cdr3_nt: TGTGCCAGCAGCCCCTCCCCCACCGGGGAGCTGTTTTTT
cdr3_aa: CASSPSPTGELFF
clone_size: .
v_call: TRBV27
j_call: TRBJ2-2
d_call: .

cdr3_nt: TGTGCCAGCAGTTACTCCCGGAGTAGCTCCACAGATACGCAGTATTTT
cdr3_aa: CASSYSRSSSTDTQYF
clone_size: .
v_call: TRBV6-5
j_call: TRBJ2-3
d_call: .

cdr3_nt: TGTGCCAGCAGCGAGGACTCTAAGGGGTTCTTC
cdr3_aa: CASSEDSKGFF
clone_size: .
v_call: TRBV2
j_call: TRBJ2-1
d_call: .

cdr3_nt: TGTGCCAGCAGCCCGACACGTAGACCCCAAGAGACCCAGTACTTC
cdr3_aa: CASSPTRRPQETQYF
clone_size: few
v_call: TRBV5-4
j_call: TRBJ2-5
d_call: .